A single sample is the source of the 24 T cell receptor beta chains below, sequenced in a study of T-cell reconstitution after alpha-beta-depleted transplantation in children (dated by TCRdb to the mid-2010s). The library relied on PCR. Sequencing took place on an Illumina HiSeq 2500. Molecular barcoding was employed in the preparation of TCR libraries, with unique molecular identifiers being used to normalize TCRbeta repertoire quantification. The raw public data were reprocessed by TCRdb itself: fastp quality trimming at Q25, MiXCR clonotype calling, in-frame beta chains only. All rows with the same CDR3 protein become a single entry with the most common DNA and genes. This sample has under 70,000 distinct CDR3 sequences in its table, and approximately 10% of those were observed once. Around 14% of the sample is held by the ten biggest clonotypes. In light of the paper, this sample's treatment or condition label describes: allogeneic hematopoietic cell transplantation with graft depleted of TCRalphabeta T cells and CD19 B cells.

This material consisted of PBMCs, taken before TCRalphabeta/CD19-depleted stem cell transplant. The receptors come from a boy aged 5-17 years with acute myeloid leukemia, due to receive a stem cell transplant.

V usage is TRBV4-2 and J usage is TRBJ2-3, with D possibly matching TRBD2 (5 bases). The CDR3 sequence is 14 residues long. The ends were cut back, 4 bases at V and 3 bases at J, with 11 bases in the middle. Per germline, CDR1 LGHNA and CDR2 YNFKEQ. The CDR3 loop reads CASSLHPGTDTQYF. As DNA, the CDR3 is TGTGCCAGCAGCCTCCACCCGGGGACAGATACGCAGTATTTT.

This clonotype was detected ten times or more. The rearrangement joins TRBV20-1 to TRBJ2-7; D is perhaps TRBD1 or TRBD2 (6 bases each). The germline V and J ends were trimmed by 3 bases and 3 bases, with 12 bases remaining between them. CDR1 DFQATT and CDR2 SNEGSKA come from the germline V gene (reference sequence). CDR3 length: 13 amino acids. In nucleotides, the CDR3 is TGCAGTGCTAGTAGTAGGGGGGACTACGAGCAGTACGTC. It specifies CSASSRGDYEQYV.

This clonotype showed up many times. The V and J genes are TRBV20-1 and TRBJ2-1; the match to TRBD2 covers 11 bases. The J segment lost 5 bases and the V segment lost 3 bases, leaving 0 bases of the junction unmatched. The germline CDR1 and CDR2 sequences are DFQATT and SNEGSKA (reference sequence). CDR3 length: 13 residues. CDR3 loop: CSARTSGNNEQFF. The CDR3 DNA reads as TGCAGTGCTAGGACTAGCGGGAACAATGAGCAGTTCTTC.

This clonotype was recorded many times. J is TRBJ2-3 and V is TRBV5-1, with TRBD1 matching over 7 bases. Germline assignment: CDR1 SGHRS and CDR2 YFSETQ. With 4 bases clipped from V and 4 bases from J, the junction kept 9 bases outside the gene matches. This CDR3 is built from 15 residues. CDR3 sequence reads: CASSGLTGIPDTQYF. The CDR3 DNA reads TGCGCCAGCAGCGGCCTGACAGGGATCCCAGATACGCAGTATTTT.

The CDR3 region is CASTNDRSADTQYF. CDR3 DNA: TGTGCCAGCACCAATGACAGGTCGGCGGATACGCAGTATTTT. The chain carries TRBV7-9 and TRBJ2-3, with D perhaps matching TRBD1 (6 bases). Germline V gene sequence: CDR1 SEHNR, CDR2 FQNEAQ (reference sequence). This CDR3 has 14 amino acids. Trimming left V 7 bases short and J 6 bases short, with 17 bases between.

This clonotype was seen only a few times. This CDR3 is CASSPRDTQYF. The DNA of the CDR3 is TGTGCCAGCAGTCCAAGAGATACGCAGTATTTT. The chain combines TRBV12-3 or TRBV12-4 with TRBJ2-3; D remains unclear. This CDR3 has 11 amino acids. Between the trimmed V and J ends, which lost 5 bases and 5 bases, there was a span of 5 bases.

This clonotype has at least ten counts. This chain uses TRBV24-1 with TRBJ1-5, with 10 bases that match TRBD1. V was pared by 4 bases and J by 7 bases, with 6 bases of the junction left unmatched. This CDR3 spans 15 amino acids. The germline CDR1 and CDR2 sequences are KGHDR and SFDVKD. CDR3: CATSETGTGEQPQHF. CDR3 DNA sequence: TGTGCCACCAGTGAAACCGGGACAGGGGAACAGCCCCAGCATTTT.

Points on this clonotype: This could be a read error, since a much larger clone is one nucleotide away. The chain combines TRBV12-3 or TRBV12-4 with TRBJ1-1; TRBD1 might be the D (5 bases). This CDR3 has 13 amino acids. The CDR3 spells CPSSTGWNTEAFF. CDR3 coding DNA: TGTCCCAGCAGTACAGGATGGAACACTGAAGCTTTCTTT.

This clonotype came up many times. The rearrangement links TRBV4-2 to TRBJ2-2, with D hard to call. The CDR3 is 15 amino acids. Deletions cut 0 bases from V and 3 bases from J, with 8 bases between. Germline lookup yields CDR1 LGHNA and CDR2 YNFKEQ. CDR3 loop: CASSQDQPDTGELFF. Written as DNA, the CDR3 is TGTGCCAGCAGCCAAGATCAGCCAGACACCGGGGAGCTGTTTTTT.

Many counts were recorded for this clonotype. The V call is TRBV27, the J call TRBJ2-3, with TRBD2 matching 12 bases. V lost 6 bases to trimming and J lost 2 bases; unmatched junction nucleotides: 3. This CDR3 region has 15 residues. Germline V CDR1 and CDR2: MNHEY, SMNVEV (reference sequence). The CDR3 spells CASRLAGGPTDTQYF. The CDR3 DNA reads as TGTGCCAGCAGGCTAGCGGGAGGGCCCACAGATACGCAGTATTTT.

The rearrangement joins TRBV7-2 to TRBJ2-7, with 7 positions matching TRBD2. Per the germline V gene, CDR1 is SGHTA and CDR2 is FQGNSA. V trimming: 5 bases; J trimming: 2 bases; junction bases outside the gene matches: 6. The CDR3 consists of 14 residues. The CDR3 bases are TGTGCCAGCAGCCGGTCGGCGGGAGCCTACGAGCAGTACTTC. Protein sequence: CASSRSAGAYEQYF.

Many counts were recorded for this clonotype. The chain has TRBV7-6 and TRBJ2-5, with 8 bases fitting TRBD2. In germline, CDR1 is SGHVS, CDR2 FNYEAQ. This CDR3 comprises 17 residues. After removal of 6 bases from V and 2 bases from J, the junction contained 14 bases not matched to a gene. In nucleotides, the CDR3 is TGTGCCAGCAGTTCTTTTTCGAGCGGGGGCTTACAAGAGACCCAGTACTTC. Its protein product is CASSSFSSGGLQETQYF.

This clonotype showed up many times. J is TRBJ1-2 and V is TRBV20-1, with 7 positions matching TRBD1. Germline trimming cut 4 bases from V and 4 bases from J; bases unmatched to any gene: 3. The CDR3 loop spans 12 amino acids. Per the germline V gene, CDR1 is DFQATT and CDR2 is SNEGSKA (reference sequence). The CDR3 coding sequence is TGCAGTGCTACTGGGACAGCCTATGGCTACACCTTC. It translates to CSATGTAYGYTF.

In this sample, this clonotype turned up many times. This chain uses TRBV20-1 with TRBJ2-3; D is undetermined. The V end lost 3 bases, the J end lost 7 bases, and 11 bases lay between the germline ends. The CDR3 consists of 12 residues. The germline gives CDR1 DFQATT, CDR2 SNEGSKA (reference sequence). The CDR3 sequence: CSASFWVNTQYF. Here the CDR3 DNA reads TGCAGTGCTAGTTTCTGGGTTAATACGCAGTATTTT.

As regards this clonotype: This may stem from a read error, because a much larger clone lies one nucleotide away. The gene calls are TRBV15 and TRBJ1-1; 11 nucleotides match TRBD1. Germline loops: CDR1 LNHNV, CDR2 YYDKDF (reference sequence). The CDR3 has 16 residues. The CDR3 region has the DNA TGTGTCACCAGCAGAGTGTCCGGGACAGGGGGCACTGAAGCTTTCTTT. Protein: CVTSRVSGTGGTEAFF.

This clonotype came up many times. The chain combines TRBV5-5 with TRBJ2-3, with 10 bases lining up with TRBD2. The V segment lost 3 bases and the J segment 4 bases; nucleotides outside the gene matches: 5. CDR3 length equals 15 residues. The germline V gene has CDR1 SGHKS and CDR2 YYEKEE (reference sequence). The CDR3 sequence is CASSSHGTSADTQYF. In DNA form, the CDR3 reads TGTGCCAGCAGCTCTCATGGGACTAGCGCAGATACGCAGTATTTT.

This clonotype occurred a few times. The rearrangement uses TRBV7-9 and TRBJ1-4; no clear D gene. V shed 4 bases and J shed 8 bases, with 11 bases lying between them. Looked up from germline, CDR1 is SEHNR and CDR2 is FQNEAQ (reference sequence). The CDR3 has 13 residues. CDR3 residues: CASSSDTHEKLFF. Here the CDR3 DNA reads TGTGCCAGCAGCTCAGACACCCACGAAAAACTGTTTTTT.

The table lists this clonotype with many counts. This chain uses TRBV27 with TRBJ2-5; 11 bases are a match to TRBD1. V lost 4 bases, J lost 3 bases, and 4 bases stayed unmatched. The CDR3 loop spans 15 amino acids. Germline V gives CDR1 MNHEY, CDR2 SMNVEV (reference sequence). CDR3 loop: CASSSPGQGEETQYF. CDR3 nucleotides: TGTGCCAGCAGTTCCCCGGGACAGGGGGAAGAGACCCAGTACTTC.

This chain joins TRBV5-3 and TRBJ2-7, with D unresolved. TRBV5-3 is identified as an open reading frame with a role that is uncertain. V was trimmed by 8 bases and J by 7 bases, leaving 19 bases between them. The CDR3 is 13 residues long. CDR3 bases: TGTGCCAGGAGCACTGGGCTCCCAGGAGAGCAGTACGTC. It codes for CARSTGLPGEQYV.

This clonotype was recorded many times. The V call is TRBV7-2, the J call TRBJ2-5, with 11 positions matching TRBD2. The CDR3 spans 15 residues. With V trimmed by 5 bases and J by 5 bases, 7 bases remained unmatched. Per germline, CDR1 SGHTA and CDR2 FQGNSA. The CDR3 sequence is CASSVSGGARETQYF. The CDR3 DNA reads TGTGCCAGCAGCGTTAGCGGGGGGGCCCGGGAGACCCAGTACTTC.

Comment on this clonotype: One junction end does not reproduce the germline sequence, and a read error may be involved. The chain links TRBV5-4 to TRBJ1-3; D gene unclear. This CDR3 contains 16 residues. Germline V lookup: CDR1 SGHNT, CDR2 YYREEE (reference sequence). The CDR3 DNA sequence: TGTGCCGGCAGCCCTTGGGGAGGCCTCTCTGGAAACACCATATATTTT. Translation: CAGSPWGGLSGNTIYF.

This clonotype was seen many times. The chain couples TRBV5-1 to TRBJ1-3; 7 nucleotides match TRBD1. The J segment lost 0 bases and the V segment lost 0 bases, leaving 12 bases of the junction unmatched. Germline V gene sequence: CDR1 SGHRS, CDR2 YFSETQ. The CDR3 consists of 19 residues. Here the CDR3 reads CASSLGRQGASISGNTIYF. DNA of the CDR3: TGCGCCAGCAGCTTGGGCCGACAGGGTGCGTCGATCTCTGGAAACACCATATATTTT.

This clonotype was seen many times. This chain links TRBV5-1 with TRBJ2-1; 7 bases fit TRBD2. V shed 6 bases, J shed 1 base, and the junction held 10 bases outside the gene matches. The CDR3 totals 16 residues. Germline V gene sequence: CDR1 SGHRS, CDR2 YFSETQ. The CDR3 here is CASTGLGGGSYNEQFF. CDR3 coding DNA: TGCGCCAGCACCGGATTGGGGGGGGGATCCTACAATGAGCAGTTCTTC.

This clonotype occurred many times. The chain recombines TRBV27 with TRBJ2-1; D perhaps matches TRBD1 (5 bases). Germline V gene data show CDR1 as MNHEY and CDR2 as SMNVEV (reference sequence). The V gene lost 4 bases and the J gene lost 11 bases, with 15 bases spanning the gap. This CDR3 is built from 13 residues. This chain's CDR3 is CASSSRQGSQQFF. The CDR3 nucleotides read TGTGCCAGCAGTTCACGTCAGGGAAGTCAGCAGTTCTTC.